Below are 32 T cell receptor beta chains sequenced from a single sample in a study of blood T cell repertoires in COVID-19. Using immunoSEQ multiplex PCR, the repertoire was profiled, and TCRdb retains in-frame clones only, with some absent. The repertoire has hundreds of thousands of clones, roughly 85% of them found once; the top ten carry about 1.5%. The sequencing input was peripheral blood. The receptor set was obtained from a woman in her 30s with active or convalescent COVID-19.

This clone was seen once. This chain links TRBV7-9 with TRBJ1-2; 9 bases match TRBD1. The CDR3 has 15 residues. V was pared by 5 bases and J by 6 bases, with 10 bases of the junction left unmatched. Looked up from germline, CDR1 is SEHNR and CDR2 is FQNEAQ (reference sequence). The CDR3 here is CASSNPGTGNHGYTF. CDR3 bases: TGTGCCAGCAGCAACCCGGGGACAGGGAATCATGGCTACACCTTC.

This clone was found once. The chain carries TRBV27 and TRBJ2-1; D is undetermined. Deletions cut 6 bases from V and 11 bases from J, with 11 bases between. This CDR3 has 11 residues. The germline V gene encodes CDR1 MNHEY and CDR2 SMNVEV (reference sequence). CDR3 protein: CASSPTSKQFF. The CDR3 DNA is TGTGCCAGCAGCCCAACCAGTAAGCAGTTCTTC.

To note about this clone: The same CDR3 can be traced to other DNA sequences in this sample. The V gene is TRBV5-6, the J gene TRBJ1-1, with TRBD1 as a possible D gene (5 bases). The CDR3 covers 14 residues. Germline CDR1 and CDR2: SGHDT and YYEEEE. Trimming took 0 bases from V and 4 from J, leaving 10 bases between them. The CDR3 reads CASSLVGRVTEAFF. For the CDR3, the DNA is TGTGCCAGCAGCTTGGTGGGCAGGGTCACTGAAGCTTTCTTT. Based on the CDR3 plus reference TRBV5-6 and TRBJ1-1, the full variable domain is DAGVTQSPTHLIKTRGQQVTLRCSPKSGHDTVSWYQQALGQGPQFIFQYYEEEERQRGNFPDRFSGHQFPNYSSELNVNALLLGDSALYLCASSLVGRVTEAFFGQGTRLTVV.

The chain employs TRBV5-6 and TRBJ2-5, with TRBD1 as a possible D gene (5 bases). V lost 0 bases and J lost 1, with 10 bases in between. CDR1 and CDR2 (germline): SGHDT, YYEEEE. This CDR3 comprises 15 residues. The DNA for the CDR3 is TGTGCCAGCAGCTTGGCAGTTGACAGCCAAGAGACCCAGTACTTC. It specifies CASSLAVDSQETQYF. The full variable domain, in which reference TRBV5-6 and TRBJ2-5 provide the parts outside the CDR3, is DAGVTQSPTHLIKTRGQQVTLRCSPKSGHDTVSWYQQALGQGPQFIFQYYEEEERQRGNFPDRFSGHQFPNYSSELNVNALLLGDSALYLCASSLAVDSQETQYFGPGTRLLVL.

This clone has just one count. The chain uses TRBV7-9 and TRBJ2-5, with 7 bases lining up with TRBD1. Germline CDR1 and CDR2: SEHNR and FQNEAQ (reference sequence). J gave up 4 bases and V 3 bases, and 8 bases lay outside the gene matches. This CDR3 region has 15 residues. The CDR3 DNA sequence: TGTGCCAGCAGCTTCAGACAGGGTGGAAGAGAGACCCAGTACTTC. Amino acids: CASSFRQGGRETQYF.

The chain carries TRBV2 and TRBJ1-3; D possibly corresponds to TRBD1 (5 bases). V lost 7 bases and J 2 bases, leaving 9 bases between the germline ends. CDR1 and CDR2 from the germline V gene are SNHLY and FYNNEI. This CDR3 has 13 residues. The CDR3: CASNPGTGNTIYF. CDR3 nucleotide sequence: TGTGCCAGCAATCCAGGGACTGGAAACACCATATATTTT.

A note on this clone: This same CDR3 is encoded by further DNA sequences in the sample. The J gene is TRBJ1-5, the V gene TRBV19; D is uncertain. V was cut by 3 bases and J by 5 bases, with 5 bases left in between. The CDR3 is 12 amino acids. CDR1 is LNHDA and CDR2 is SQIVND in the germline V gene (reference sequence). The CDR3 loop reads CASSISDQPQHF. Written as DNA, the CDR3 is TGTGCCAGTAGTATCAGCGATCAGCCCCAGCATTTT.

About this clone: The same CDR3 can be traced to other DNA sequences in this sample. V gene TRBV6-5 combines with J gene TRBJ1-4; 10 nucleotides align to TRBD1. Trimming at V came to 6 bases and at J to 7 bases, leaving 5 bases not matched to a gene. The length of the CDR3 is 14 residues. Germline lookup yields CDR1 MNHEY and CDR2 SVGAGI. This chain's CDR3 is CASRRQGAGEKLFF. In nucleotides, the CDR3 is TGTGCCAGCAGGCGACAGGGGGCGGGTGAAAAACTGTTTTTT.

The V call is TRBV6-5, the J call TRBJ1-1; D uncertain. In germline, CDR1 is MNHEY, CDR2 SVGAGI. The CDR3 runs to 13 residues. V lost 9 bases, J lost 4 bases, and 15 bases lay in between. CDR3 in DNA: TGTGCCAGTAGAGAGCACTACCTCACTGAAGCTTTCTTT. It specifies CASREHYLTEAFF.

In DNA form, the CDR3 reads TGTGCCAGCAAGAATAGCGGAGTTAACACCGGGGAGCTGTTTTTT. As protein: CASKNSGVNTGELFF. V is TRBV6-6 and J is TRBJ2-2; tentatively, D is TRBD2 (6 bases). Trimming pared 7 bases from V and 2 bases from J, leaving 14 bases between. CDR1 is MNHNY, CDR2 SVGAGI, per germline (reference sequence). This CDR3 is 15 amino acids long.

This clone was detected a few times. The chain joins TRBV27 to TRBJ2-7; D might be TRBD1 (6 bases). Germline V gene data show CDR1 as MNHEY and CDR2 as SMNVEV (reference sequence). The CDR3 loop spans 15 amino acids. V was cut by 6 bases and J by 2 bases, with 17 bases left in between. The CDR3 DNA is TGTGCCAGCAGACCAACCGGACAGAGAACCTACGAGCAGTACTTC. Amino acid sequence: CASRPTGQRTYEQYF.

This chain connects TRBV18 to TRBJ2-3; D ambiguous. Trimming took off 6 bases at V and 3 bases at J, with 4 bases between the two ends. The CDR3 sequence is 11 residues long. CDR1 is KGHSH, CDR2 LQKENI, per germline. The CDR3 loop is CASSSTDTQYF. CDR3 nucleotide sequence: TGTGCCAGCTCGTCAACAGATACGCAGTATTTT.

The V and J genes are TRBV7-9 and TRBJ1-1; TRBD1 agrees at 7 bases. Germline CDR1 is SEHNR and CDR2 is FQNEAQ (reference sequence). Trimming cost V 3 bases and J 1 base; bases outside gene matches: 2. CDR3 length equals 14 residues. The CDR3 nucleotides are TGTGCCAGCAGCTTCGACAGGGCGAACACTGAAGCTTTCTTT. This codes for CASSFDRANTEAFF. The whole variable domain, filled in from reference TRBV7-9 and TRBJ1-1, reads DTGVSQNPRHKITKRGQNVTFRCDPISEHNRLYWYRQTLGQGPEFLTYFQNEAQLEKSRLLSDRFSAERPKGSFSTLEIQRTEQGDSAMYLCASSFDRANTEAFFGQGTRLTVV.

CDR3 loop: CASNYGTGAYEQYF. For the CDR3, the DNA is TGTGCCAGCAACTACGGGACAGGGGCCTACGAGCAGTACTTC. V and J are TRBV6-5 and TRBJ2-7; 10 nucleotides match TRBD1. The CDR3 extends over 14 amino acids. Unmatched junction bases numbered 5, after V lost 7 bases and J lost 2 bases. From germline, CDR1 is MNHEY and CDR2 SVGAGI.

V usage is TRBV9 and J usage is TRBJ1-1; TRBD1 might be the D (5 bases). CDR3 size: 15 residues. The germline V gene has CDR1 SGDLS and CDR2 YYNGEE. Trimming removed 4 bases from V and 0 bases from J, with 13 bases in between. The DNA for the CDR3 is TGTGCCAGCAGCCCTCGGGGGGATTTGAACACTGAAGCTTTCTTT. It encodes CASSPRGDLNTEAFF. The full variable domain, rest sourced from reference TRBV9 and TRBJ1-1, is DSGVTQTPKHLITATGQRVTLRCSPRSGDLSVYWYQQSLDQGLQFLIQYYNGEERAKGNILERFSAQQFPDLHSELNLSSLELGDSALYFCASSPRGDLNTEAFFGQGTRLTVV.

The chain couples TRBV19 to TRBJ2-1; TRBD2 matches 7 bases. The ends lost 7 bases at V and 7 bases at J; junction bases unmatched: 10. The germline V gene has CDR1 LNHDA and CDR2 SQIVND (reference sequence). The CDR3 covers 14 residues. The CDR3 DNA follows: TGTGCCAGTAACCCTAGCGGAGCCTTTAATGAGCAGTTCTTC. It yields the protein CASNPSGAFNEQFF.

The rearrangement uses TRBV19 and TRBJ1-2; 10 nucleotides line up with TRBD1. V shed 3 bases, J shed 4 bases, and the junction held 2 bases outside the gene matches. In germline, CDR1 is LNHDA, CDR2 SQIVND (reference sequence). The CDR3 is 14 amino acids. Written as DNA, the CDR3 is TGTGCCAGTAGTATGGACAGGGGGATCTATGGCTACACCTTC. Protein: CASSMDRGIYGYTF.

This chain connects TRBV5-1 to TRBJ2-3, with TRBD2 matching 12 bases. Germline CDR1 and CDR2: SGHRS and YFSETQ. The CDR3 totals 17 residues. Unmatched junction bases numbered 10, after V lost 4 bases and J lost 4 bases. The CDR3 here is CASSLKTSGGKSDTQYF. The CDR3 region has the DNA TGCGCCAGCAGCCTAAAGACTAGCGGGGGTAAATCAGATACGCAGTATTTT. The full variable domain, in which reference TRBV5-1 and TRBJ2-3 provide the parts outside the CDR3, is KAGVTQTPRYLIKTRGQQVTLSCSPISGHRSVSWYQQTPGQGLQFLFEYFSETQRNKGNFPGRFSGRQFSNSRSEMNVSTLELGDSALYLCASSLKTSGGKSDTQYFGPGTRLTVL.

The rearrangement joins TRBV2 to TRBJ2-1, with a tentative D call TRBD2 (5 bases). V was pared by 6 bases and J by 0 bases, with 18 bases between. The CDR3 length is 17 residues. Germline V lookup: CDR1 SNHLY, CDR2 FYNNEI. The CDR3 region has the DNA TGTGCCAGCAGACCGGAGGCTCAACTAAGCTCCTACAATGAGCAGTTCTTC. Amino acids: CASRPEAQLSSYNEQFF. Full variable domain (remainder filled in from reference TRBV2 and TRBJ2-1): EPEVTQTPSHQVTQMGQEVILRCVPISNHLYFYWYRQILGQKVEFLVSFYNNEISEKSEIFDDQFSVERPDGSNFTLKIRSTKLEDSAMYFCASRPEAQLSSYNEQFFGPGTRLTVL.

This sequence joins TRBV6-5 and TRBJ2-5; TRBD2 matches at 7 bases. Germline-derived CDR1 and CDR2 are MNHEY and SVGAGI. V lost 4 bases, J lost 5 bases, and 7 bases stayed unmatched. The CDR3 loop spans 14 amino acids. CDR3 coding DNA: TGTGCCAGCAGTTTAAGACTAGCCGGGGAGACCCAGTACTTC. Its translation: CASSLRLAGETQYF.

V is TRBV27 and J is TRBJ2-3, with a tentative D call TRBD2 (6 bases). This CDR3 is 16 amino acids long. Germline CDR1 is MNHEY and CDR2 is SMNVEV (reference sequence). Trimming removed 7 bases from V and 1 base from J, with 18 bases in between. CDR3 sequence reads: CASTQALERGTDTQYF. Here the CDR3 DNA reads TGTGCCAGCACCCAGGCCCTCGAGCGGGGCACAGATACGCAGTATTTT.

CDR3: CASMMGAYGYTF. The DNA for the CDR3 is TGTGCCAGCATGATGGGGGCGTATGGCTACACCTTC. This chain joins TRBV2 and TRBJ1-2; D is perhaps TRBD1 (6 bases). Per the germline V gene, CDR1 is SNHLY and CDR2 is FYNNEI. This CDR3 comprises 12 residues. Trimming pared 7 bases from V and 5 bases from J, leaving 11 bases between.

The chain is built from TRBV29-1 and TRBJ1-1; D not certain. The CDR3 has 12 amino acids. Trimming pared 4 bases from V and 1 base from J, leaving 7 bases between. Germline V lookup: CDR1 SQVTM, CDR2 ANQGSEA. The CDR3 here is CSVVGANTEAFF. The CDR3 DNA sequence: TGCAGCGTTGTGGGCGCGAACACTGAAGCTTTCTTT.

The chain recombines TRBV14 with TRBJ2-1; 12 bases match TRBD1. Trimming cost V 4 bases and J 0 bases; bases outside gene matches: 13. Germline V gene lookup returns CDR1 SGHDN and CDR2 FVKESK. The CDR3 totals 20 residues. CDR3 region: CASSPWVGQGASRSYNEQFF. The CDR3 coding sequence is TGTGCCAGCAGCCCGTGGGTGGGACAGGGGGCATCCCGCTCCTACAATGAGCAGTTCTTC.

This clone was counted only a few times. V gene TRBV18 combines with J gene TRBJ1-2, with D possibly being TRBD1 (6 bases). CDR1 is KGHSH and CDR2 is LQKENI in the germline V gene. The CDR3 has 15 amino acids. Trimming left V 3 bases short and J 2 bases short, with 13 bases between. The chain's CDR3 is CASSPPGQPNYGYTF. CDR3 nucleotide sequence: TGTGCCAGCTCACCTCCGGGACAACCAAACTATGGCTACACCTTC.

The rearrangement uses TRBV27 and TRBJ2-7; a possible D gene is TRBD1 (5 bases). Trimming shortened V by 2 bases and J by 3 bases, and 5 bases separated the two germline ends. This CDR3 is built from 12 residues. Germline CDR1 is MNHEY and CDR2 is SMNVEV (reference sequence). The DNA for the CDR3 is TGTGCCAGCAGTTTAAGGGGCTACGAGCAGTACTTC. The encoded protein is CASSLRGYEQYF.

The chain employs TRBV3-1 (or the pseudogene TRBV3-2) and TRBJ1-2; the match to TRBD1 covers 10 bases. Unmatched junction bases numbered 6, after V lost 1 base and J lost 4 bases. Germline lookup yields CDR1 LGHDT and CDR2 YNNKEL (reference sequence). The CDR3 runs to 16 residues. DNA of the CDR3: TGTGCCAGCAGCCAAGGCGGGACAGGGGTGGCCTATGGCTACACCTTC. Amino acids: CASSQGGTGVAYGYTF.

J is TRBJ2-3 and V is TRBV27; a possible D gene is TRBD2 (6 bases). With 3 bases removed from V and 5 bases from J, the gap between germline ends came to 15 bases. The germline V gene has CDR1 MNHEY and CDR2 SMNVEV (reference sequence). The CDR3 extends over 15 amino acids. CDR3 residues: CASSLAGLEGDTQYF. The CDR3 nucleotides are TGTGCCAGCAGTTTGGCGGGGTTGGAGGGAGATACGCAGTATTTT.

This clone appeared once. The genes are TRBV4-1 and TRBJ1-5; 8 bases fit TRBD1. The CDR3 has 14 residues. Losses at the gene ends were 1 base for V and 5 bases for J; bases not matched to a gene: 1. Looked up from germline, CDR1 is MGHRA and CDR2 is YSYEKL. CDR3: CASSQGQGYQPQHF. CDR3 DNA: TGCGCCAGCAGCCAAGGACAGGGGTATCAGCCCCAGCATTTT.

The chain recombines TRBV7-9 with TRBJ1-2, with a tentative D call TRBD1 (5 bases). This CDR3 is 16 amino acids long. The ends were cut back, 7 bases at V and 8 bases at J, with 26 bases in the middle. From germline, CDR1 is SEHNR and CDR2 FQNEAQ (reference sequence). The CDR3 bases are TGTGCCAGCATCAAATACCAGACAGACCCACGGGAGGGCTACACCTTC. This encodes CASIKYQTDPREGYTF. The variable domain in full, completed from reference TRBV7-9 and TRBJ1-2, reads DTGVSQNPRHKITKRGQNVTFRCDPISEHNRLYWYRQTLGQGPEFLTYFQNEAQLEKSRLLSDRFSAERPKGSFSTLEIQRTEQGDSAMYLCASIKYQTDPREGYTFGSGTRLTVV.

The chain recombines TRBV2 with TRBJ1-3; possibly TRBD1 for D (5 bases). The V gene lost 0 bases and the J gene lost 0 bases, with 9 bases spanning the gap. The CDR3 spans 16 residues. In germline, CDR1 is SNHLY, CDR2 FYNNEI. The CDR3 region is CASSEAAGRSGNTIYF. The CDR3 nucleotides read TGTGCCAGCAGTGAAGCGGCAGGGCGCTCTGGAAACACCATATATTTT.

The chain couples TRBV3-1 (or the pseudogene TRBV3-2) to TRBJ2-1, with D perhaps TRBD2 (5 bases). V was cut by 2 bases and J by 9 bases, with 8 bases left in between. Germline-derived CDR1 and CDR2 are LGHDT and YNNKEL (reference sequence). The length of the CDR3 is 12 residues. This CDR3 is CASSQSAGEQFF. DNA for the CDR3: TGTGCCAGCAGCCAAAGCGCGGGTGAGCAGTTCTTC.